A selection of T cell receptor beta chains follows, all from one sample in a study of shared clonotypes between healthy human individuals. Sequencing used immunoSEQ multiplex PCR; TCRdb keeps in-frame clones, though not all of them. The sample consists of around 2.5 million clones, 93% of them appearing once. Sequencing input: naive CD4+ T cells from PBMCs. These TCRs come from a man between 18 and 29 years old in good health. Some clones in this sample may be carry-over from other donors' samples. Each CDR3 is given without its conserved first and last residue. Fields, in order: J gene, V gene, CDR3 protein.

>TRBJ2-7|TRBV2
ASRELAETYEQY
>TRBJ2-5|TRBV2
ASSDVTGDQETQY
>TRBJ1-6|TRBV2
ASTRVRYDSPLH
>TRBJ2-5|TRBV9
ASSAGLETQY
>TRBJ1-3|TRBV6-1
GIGGVNSGNTIY
>TRBJ2-5|TRBV6-5
ASSSGGEKTQY
>TRBJ2-7|TRBV7-9
ASGLQAYEQY
>TRBJ1-2|TRBV11-1
ASSPRTATNYGYT
>TRBJ2-3|TRBV28
ASSLVLGSGTDTQY
>TRBJ1-1|TRBV11-1
ASRRTGTTEAF
>TRBJ2-1|TRBV5-1
ASSLVVAGGYNEQF
>TRBJ2-7|TRBV27
ASRPTDTGILTYEQY
>TRBJ2-5|TRBV19
ASRLGTGGRETQY
>TRBJ2-1|TRBV19
ASTPTRLAGGIRDEQF
>TRBJ2-3|TRBV15
ATSRDGWGRRTDTQY
>TRBJ2-7|TRBV6-5
ASSTDHVSYEQY
>TRBJ1-2|TRBV11-2
ASSYNRDVYGYT
>TRBJ1-2|TRBV18
ASSLEGNRGMAGYT
>TRBJ2-2|TRBV4-2
ASSLKREGRSTGELF
>TRBJ2-5|TRBV30
AWNVRGKETQY
>TRBJ2-7|TRBV7-2
ASSLTSSYEQY
>TRBJ1-5|TRBV21-1
ASSKENRTGDQPQH
>TRBJ1-1|TRBV4-3
ASSQDSGSGTLNTEAF
>TRBJ2-2|TRBV7-2
ASSRGGPAGNTGELF
>TRBJ2-3|TRBV5-4
ASSSRGTDTQY
>TRBJ2-5|TRBV28
ASSLWGLLGETQY
>TRBJ1-5|TRBV4-1
ASRRGTRGSNQPQH
>TRBJ1-1|TRBV5-1
ASSLSPTGTSTEAF
>TRBJ2-7|TRBV5-1
ASSNPGQGWYEQY
>TRBJ1-4|TRBV30
AWSPDRGEKLF
>TRBJ2-1|TRBV5-6
ASSLGGTISHNEQF
>TRBJ1-3|TRBV28
AVRRGSGNTIY
>TRBJ1-2|TRBV7-9
ASTLRDSRSGYT
>NA|TRBV28
ASRRAGTGGGEQY
>TRBJ2-2|TRBV6-5
ASSYSWGYDTGELF
>TRBJ2-7|TRBV11-3
ASSFFTGYPYEQY
>TRBJ2-5|TRBV20-1
SVGHQETQY
>TRBJ2-3|TRBV5-4
ASSLGGARVDTQY
>TRBJ2-5|TRBV27
ASSFRGGEETQY
>TRBJ2-7|TRBV11-2
ASSLGDRAHEQY
>TRBJ1-2|TRBV10-3
AISEYEGGYGYT
>TRBJ2-5|TRBV29-1
SVEEGTPGLMGGRKETQY